This TCR beta chain was recorded in a study of T cell repertoires in cytomegalovirus infection. Germline V gene lookup returns CDR1 SGHDN and CDR2 FVKESK. V shed 2 bases and J shed 3 bases, with 8 bases lying between them. CDR3 length: 13 residues. For this clonotype: Antigen: not known.

Using its own MiXCR run on the reads, TCRdb lists one record per CDR3 protein. The table records approximately 990,000 distinct CDR3 sequences, less than 40% of them present only once. The sequencing here drew on cultured CD8+ T cells from PBMCs, taken from culture after CMV antigen stimulation. The chain has TRBV14 and TRBJ2-7, with D possibly TRBD1 on 5 matching bases. The sequence was collected from a human donor in good health (CMV status not recorded). Some clones in this sample may be carry-over from other donors' samples. The CDR3 loop reads CASSQQGHYEQYF. The CDR3 region has the DNA TGTGCCAGCAGCCAACAAGGACACTACGAGCAGTACTTC.